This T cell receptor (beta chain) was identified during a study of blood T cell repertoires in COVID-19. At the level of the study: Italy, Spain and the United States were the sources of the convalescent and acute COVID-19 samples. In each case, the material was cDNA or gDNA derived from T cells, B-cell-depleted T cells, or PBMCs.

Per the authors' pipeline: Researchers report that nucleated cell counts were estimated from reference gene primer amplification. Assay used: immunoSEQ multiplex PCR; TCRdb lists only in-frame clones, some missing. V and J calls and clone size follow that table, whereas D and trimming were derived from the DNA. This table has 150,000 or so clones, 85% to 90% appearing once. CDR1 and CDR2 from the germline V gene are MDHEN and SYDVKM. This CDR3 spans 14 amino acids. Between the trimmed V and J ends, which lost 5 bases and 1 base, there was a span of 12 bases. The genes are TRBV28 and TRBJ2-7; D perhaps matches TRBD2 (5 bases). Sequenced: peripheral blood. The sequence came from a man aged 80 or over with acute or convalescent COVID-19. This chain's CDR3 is CASSPPGISYEQYF. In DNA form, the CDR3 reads TGTGCCAGCAGTCCCCCCGGGATTTCCTACGAGCAGTACTTC.